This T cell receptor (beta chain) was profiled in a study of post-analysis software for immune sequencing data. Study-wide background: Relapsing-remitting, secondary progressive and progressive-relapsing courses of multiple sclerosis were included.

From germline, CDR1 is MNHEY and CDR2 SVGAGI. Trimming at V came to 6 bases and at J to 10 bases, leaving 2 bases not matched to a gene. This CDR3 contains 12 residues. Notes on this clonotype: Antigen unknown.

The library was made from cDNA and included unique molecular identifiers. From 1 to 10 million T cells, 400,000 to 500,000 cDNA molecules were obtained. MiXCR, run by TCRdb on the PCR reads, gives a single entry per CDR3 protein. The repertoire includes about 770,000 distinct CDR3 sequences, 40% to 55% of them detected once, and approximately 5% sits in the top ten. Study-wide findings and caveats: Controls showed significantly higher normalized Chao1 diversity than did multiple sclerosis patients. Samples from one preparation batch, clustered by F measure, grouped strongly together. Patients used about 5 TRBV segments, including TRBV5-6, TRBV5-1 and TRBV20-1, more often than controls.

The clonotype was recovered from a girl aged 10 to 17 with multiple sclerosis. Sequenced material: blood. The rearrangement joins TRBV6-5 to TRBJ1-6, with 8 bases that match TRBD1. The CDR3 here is CASRTGVSPLHF. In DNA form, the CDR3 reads TGTGCCAGCAGGACAGGGGTCTCACCCCTCCACTTT.